This T cell receptor beta chain originates from a study of identical twins (dated by TCRdb to about 2016). About the full investigation: The study deep-sequenced TCR alpha and beta repertoires from monozygotic twins, unrelated adults of various ages and cord blood to test whether fetal clonotypes persist. To rule out contamination, replicate twin experiments were performed at different times with different library preparation protocols.

Every donor was a healthy Caucasian. Concerning this clonotype: The antigen this receptor binds is unknown. Base qualities are not provided; no much larger clone lies one nucleotide away.

Results the study describes overall, beyond this receptor: Compared with coincidental sharing between unrelated individuals, out-of-frame TCR alpha sequences shared between twins had an excess of sequences with low generation probability. Invariant T cells such as MAIT and iNKT could partly confound zero-insertion analyses, though diverse VJ usage argued against this for most clonotypes. Excess twin sharing in beta out-of-frame sequences was weaker because fewer shared sequences lowered the signal-to-noise ratio. Fewer insertions were carried by abundant cord blood beta clonotypes, a similar but weaker trend appeared in young adult naive repertoires, and no such trend appeared in memory repertoires. Recombination models systematically underestimated out-of-frame TCR alpha sharing in monozygotic twins but agreed with sharing between unrelated individuals. Because the same donors could not be followed over many years, the conclusions relied on cross-sectional statistical analysis.

To prepare the library, 5' RACE was applied. This sample was sequenced with an Illumina HiSeq 2000. A universal primer binding site was added through template switching, and the final cDNA carried a unique molecular identifier so that TCR cDNA molecules could be counted accurately. Specific primers in the conserved constant-segment region were used to synthesize first-strand cDNA for the TCR alpha and beta chains. To control for contamination, every cDNA library was double barcoded, receiving both a SMART-Mk sample barcode and Illumina barcodes. TruSeq adapter sequences, together with Illumina sample barcodes, were added in two successive PCR steps. TCR alpha and beta cDNA libraries were sequenced on the Illumina HiSeq platform with custom primers. The published analysis was carried out like this. Unique molecular identifiers were extracted from raw reads with MiGEC, and CDR3 positions were determined with MiXCR. Recombination models were inferred per individual with the repgenHMM and IGoR tools using an EM algorithm. Shared clonotype analysis was performed with the tcR package in R, normalizing sharing by the product of cloneset sizes. To study raw recombination free of thymic and clonal selection effects, out-of-frame nonproductive sequences were analyzed. TCRdb trimmed the raw reads at Q25, called clones with MiXCR and kept productive beta chains. Rows with one shared CDR3 protein collapse into an entry with the most common genes and DNA. TCRdb's processing, not the authors' own work, is the source of the V and J calls. This sample is represented by 1,800,000 or so distinct CDR3 sequences; around 29% of them were singletons. Under 0.35% of the sample goes to the ten largest clones.

Trimming takes 11 bases from V and 2 bases from J, and the germline ends sit 18 bases apart. The germline V gene specifies MDHEN as CDR1 and SYDVKM as CDR2. Including the terminal cysteine and phenylalanine, the CDR3 comprises 14 residues. The kept DNA is CDR3 alone, 42 bases in frame from the first base. Rearrangement joined TRBV28 to TRBJ1-2, and TRBD1 may be the D gene, going by 6 matching bases. The receptor's source is a newborn girl in good health. The source material was cord blood. For the CDR3, the sequence is CAGRETGGNYGYTF. The DNA is as follows: TGTGCCGGGAGAGAGACAGGAGGGAACTATGGCTACACCTTC.